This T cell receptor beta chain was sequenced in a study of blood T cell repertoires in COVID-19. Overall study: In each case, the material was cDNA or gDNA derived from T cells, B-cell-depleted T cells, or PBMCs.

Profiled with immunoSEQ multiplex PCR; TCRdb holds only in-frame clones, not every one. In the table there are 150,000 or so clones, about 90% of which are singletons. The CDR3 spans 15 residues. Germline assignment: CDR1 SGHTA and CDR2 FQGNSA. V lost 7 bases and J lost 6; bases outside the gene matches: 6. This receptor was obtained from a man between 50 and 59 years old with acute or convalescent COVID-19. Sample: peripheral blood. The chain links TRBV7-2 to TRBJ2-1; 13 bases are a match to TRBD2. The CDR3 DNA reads TGTGCCAGCAAACCACTAGCGGGGGGGTCCAATGAGCAGTTCTTC. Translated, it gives CASKPLAGGSNEQFF.